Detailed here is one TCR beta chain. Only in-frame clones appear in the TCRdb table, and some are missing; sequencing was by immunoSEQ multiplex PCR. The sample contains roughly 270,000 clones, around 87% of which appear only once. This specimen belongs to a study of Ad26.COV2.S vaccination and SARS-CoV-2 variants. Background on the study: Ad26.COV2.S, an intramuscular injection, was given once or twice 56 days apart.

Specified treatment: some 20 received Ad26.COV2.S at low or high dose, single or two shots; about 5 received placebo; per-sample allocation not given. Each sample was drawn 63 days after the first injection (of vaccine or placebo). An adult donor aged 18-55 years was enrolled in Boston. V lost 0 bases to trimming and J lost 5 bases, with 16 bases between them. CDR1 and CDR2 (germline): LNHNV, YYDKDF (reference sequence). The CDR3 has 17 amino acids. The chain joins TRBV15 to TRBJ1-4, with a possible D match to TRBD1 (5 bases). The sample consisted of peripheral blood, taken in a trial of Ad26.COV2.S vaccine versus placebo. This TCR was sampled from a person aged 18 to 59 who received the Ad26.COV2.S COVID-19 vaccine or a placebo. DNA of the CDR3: TGTGCCACCAGCAGAGACACTGATTGGGCAGGGAATGAAAAACTGTTTTTT. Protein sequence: CATSRDTDWAGNEKLFF.